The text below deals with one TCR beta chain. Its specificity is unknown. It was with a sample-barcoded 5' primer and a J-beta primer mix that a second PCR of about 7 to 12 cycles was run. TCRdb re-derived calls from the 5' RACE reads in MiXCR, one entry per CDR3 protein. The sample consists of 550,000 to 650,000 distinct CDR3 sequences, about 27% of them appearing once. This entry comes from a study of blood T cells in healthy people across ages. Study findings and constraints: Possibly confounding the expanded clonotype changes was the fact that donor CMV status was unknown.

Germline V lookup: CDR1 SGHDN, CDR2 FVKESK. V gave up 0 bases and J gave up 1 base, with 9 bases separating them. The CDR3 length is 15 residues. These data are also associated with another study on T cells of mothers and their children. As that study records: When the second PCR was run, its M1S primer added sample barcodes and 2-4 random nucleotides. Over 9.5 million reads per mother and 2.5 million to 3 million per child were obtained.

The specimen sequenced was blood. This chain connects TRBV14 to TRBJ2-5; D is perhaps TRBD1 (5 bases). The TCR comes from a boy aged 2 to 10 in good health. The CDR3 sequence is CASSQEGALQETQYF. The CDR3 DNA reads TGTGCCAGCAGCCAAGAAGGGGCCCTCCAAGAGACCCAGTACTTC. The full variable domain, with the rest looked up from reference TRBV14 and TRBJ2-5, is EAGVTQFPSHSVIEKGQTVTLRCDPISGHDNLYWYRRVMGKEIKFLLHFVKESKQDESGMPNNRFLAERTGGTYSTLKVQPAELEDSGVYFCASSQEGALQETQYFGPGTRLLVL.